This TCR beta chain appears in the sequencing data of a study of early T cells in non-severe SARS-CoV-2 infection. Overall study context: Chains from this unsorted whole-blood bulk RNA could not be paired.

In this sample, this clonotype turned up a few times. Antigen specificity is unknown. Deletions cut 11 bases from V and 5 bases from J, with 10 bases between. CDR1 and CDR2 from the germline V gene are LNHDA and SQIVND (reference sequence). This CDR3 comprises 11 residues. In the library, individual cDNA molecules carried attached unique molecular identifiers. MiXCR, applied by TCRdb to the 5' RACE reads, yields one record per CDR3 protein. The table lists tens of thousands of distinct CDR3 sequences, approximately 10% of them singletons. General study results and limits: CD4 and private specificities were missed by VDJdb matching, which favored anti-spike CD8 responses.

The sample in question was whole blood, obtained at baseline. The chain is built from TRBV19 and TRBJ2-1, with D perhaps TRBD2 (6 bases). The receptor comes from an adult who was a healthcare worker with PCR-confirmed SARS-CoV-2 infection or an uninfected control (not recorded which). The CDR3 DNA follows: TGTGCCGGATCGGGGGACAATGAGCAGTTCTTC. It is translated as CAGSGDNEQFF.